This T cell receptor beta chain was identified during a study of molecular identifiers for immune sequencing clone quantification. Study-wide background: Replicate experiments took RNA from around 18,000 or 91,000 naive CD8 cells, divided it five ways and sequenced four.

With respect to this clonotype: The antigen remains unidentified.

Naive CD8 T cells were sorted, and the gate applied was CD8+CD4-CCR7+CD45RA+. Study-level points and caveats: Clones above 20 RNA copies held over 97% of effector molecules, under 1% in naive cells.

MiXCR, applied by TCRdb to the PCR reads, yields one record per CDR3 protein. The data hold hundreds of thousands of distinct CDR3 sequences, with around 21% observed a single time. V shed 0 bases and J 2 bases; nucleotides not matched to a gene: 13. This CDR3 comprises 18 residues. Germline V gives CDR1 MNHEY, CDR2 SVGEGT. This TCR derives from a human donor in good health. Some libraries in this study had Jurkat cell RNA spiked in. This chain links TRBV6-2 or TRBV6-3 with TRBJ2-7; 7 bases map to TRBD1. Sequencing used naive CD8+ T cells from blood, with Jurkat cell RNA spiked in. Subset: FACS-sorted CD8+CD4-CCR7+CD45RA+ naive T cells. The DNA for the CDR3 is TGTGCCAGCAGTTACTCGATCCTGGGACAGAAAAGGCCCTACGAGCAGTACTTC. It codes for CASSYSILGQKRPYEQYF.